Given below is one T cell receptor (beta chain) in context. Its antigen is unidentified. This sample was taken from a study of T cell clonotyping in hematopoietic cell transplantation. General observations from the study: At the given depth, recipient repertoires were over 95% de novo clonotypes. Recipient TCR diversity dropped after transplant; expanded clonotypes rose from day 30 to 180. No sorting was done, leaving CD4 and CD8 contributions mixed.

Samples: about 28 days before transplant, then days 30, 100 and 180 after. The germline V gene has CDR1 SGHRS and CDR2 YFSETQ. The length of the CDR3 is 15 residues. V lost 4 bases and J lost 0, with 11 bases in between. Produced via immunoSEQ multiplex PCR; TCRdb's table is partial and in-frame only. The repertoire holds about 11,000 clones, roughly nine tenths seen once, with about 16% in the top ten. This clonotype originated in a female patient between 55 and 75 years old who had an allogeneic stem cell transplant from an unrelated donor, so the T cells may come from the graft donor. Some clones in this sample may be carry-over from other donors' samples. The rearrangement joins TRBV5-1 to TRBJ1-3, with D hard to call. The material was PBMCs, obtained 100 days after allogeneic stem cell transplant. DNA of the CDR3: TGCGCCAGCAGCCTTGGTGTCAGCTCTGGAAACACCATATATTTT. This sequence encodes CASSLGVSSGNTIYF.